The 5 T cell receptor beta chains below come from one sample, sequenced in a study of blood T cell repertoires in COVID-19. Profiled with immunoSEQ multiplex PCR; TCRdb holds only in-frame clones, not every one. The table records roughly 150,000 clones, 80% of them present only once. The specimen sequenced was peripheral blood. These TCRs come from a man between 60 and 75 years old with acute or convalescent COVID-19.

This clone was detected a few times. The chain carries TRBV2 and TRBJ1-4; tentative D call: TRBD1 (5 bases). Germline assignment: CDR1 SNHLY and CDR2 FYNNEI. The CDR3 totals 14 residues. Trimming took off 0 bases at V and 11 bases at J, with 13 bases between the two ends. The DNA of the CDR3 is TGTGCCAGCAGTGAAGCCAGCGCAAGGGGTAAACTGTTTTTT. Protein sequence: CASSEASARGKLFF.

This sequence joins TRBV6-4 and TRBJ2-3, with 7 nucleotides matching TRBD2. Germline V gene lookup returns CDR1 MRHNA and CDR2 SNTAGT. The V and J ends lost 3 bases and 1 base, in that order; junction bases with no gene match: 4. The length of the CDR3 is 15 residues. CDR3 DNA: TGTGCCAGCAGTGAAGGCGGGAGTGGCACAGATACGCAGTATTTT. Translation gives CASSEGGSGTDTQYF.

The genes are TRBV2 and TRBJ2-7; TRBD2 aligns across 8 bases. V was clipped by 8 bases and J by 4 bases; unmatched bases: 10. The CDR3 extends over 14 amino acids. Per germline, CDR1 SNHLY and CDR2 FYNNEI. In DNA, the CDR3 is TGTGCCAGCGATAGCGGGGTCCCCCCATACGAGCAGTACTTC. Translation: CASDSGVPPYEQYF.

V gene TRBV7-2 combines with J gene TRBJ2-5, with D perhaps TRBD1 (5 bases). Germline V lookup: CDR1 SGHTA, CDR2 FQGNSA. V shed 3 bases and J shed 4 bases, with 9 bases lying between them. The CDR3 extends over 13 amino acids. The CDR3 bases are TGTGCCAGCAGCTTGACCAGGGCAGAGACCCAGTACTTC. This encodes CASSLTRAETQYF.

The J gene is TRBJ1-2, the V gene TRBV10-3, with D maybe TRBD1 (6 bases). The V end lost 4 bases, the J end lost 8 bases, and 17 bases lay between the germline ends. The CDR3 loop spans 14 amino acids. Germline V gene sequence: CDR1 ENHRY, CDR2 SYGVKD. CDR3 coding DNA: TGTGCCATCAGTGGGCTGGGGGCGCCGGGAGGCTACACCTTC. Its translation: CAISGLGAPGGYTF.